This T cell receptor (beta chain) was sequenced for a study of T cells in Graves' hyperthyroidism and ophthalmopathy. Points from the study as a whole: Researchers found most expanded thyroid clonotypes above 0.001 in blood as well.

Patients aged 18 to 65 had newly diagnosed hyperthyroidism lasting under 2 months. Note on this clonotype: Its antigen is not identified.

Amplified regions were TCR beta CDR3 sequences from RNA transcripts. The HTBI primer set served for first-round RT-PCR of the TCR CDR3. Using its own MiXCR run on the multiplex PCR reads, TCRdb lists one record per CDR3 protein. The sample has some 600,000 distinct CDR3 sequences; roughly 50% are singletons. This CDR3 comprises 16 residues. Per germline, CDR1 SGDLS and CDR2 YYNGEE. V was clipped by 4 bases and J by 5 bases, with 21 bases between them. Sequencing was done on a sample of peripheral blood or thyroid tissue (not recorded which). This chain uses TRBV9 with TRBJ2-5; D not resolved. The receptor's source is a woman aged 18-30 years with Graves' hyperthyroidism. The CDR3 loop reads CASSTHPNRAGETQYF. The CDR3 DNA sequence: TGTGCCAGCAGCACTCACCCAAATAGGGCTGGTGAGACCCAGTACTTC.